A selection of T cell receptor beta chains follows, all from one sample in a study of blood T cells in healthy people across ages. TCRdb ran MiXCR on the 5' RACE reads and lists one entry per CDR3 protein. The table records fewer than 800,000 distinct CDR3 sequences, around 45% of them present only once. Material for sequencing was blood. The receptors here all came from a woman in her fifties or sixties in good health. The CDR3 runs from the conserved cysteine through the conserved F or W. The D gene is left open where the match is weak. Some rows have no size entry. The others give once, few or many, or a class for an expanded clone.

TGTGCCAGCGGTTCAAACAGGGCAACTAATGAAAAACTGTTTTTT CASGSNRATNEKLFF TRBJ1-4 NA NA TRBV7-2
TGTGCCAGCAGCTTCCCTCCGACAGGGGAGGTCACCTACGAGCAGTACTTT CASSFPPTGEVTYEQYF TRBJ2-7 TRBD1 few TRBV7-2
TGCAGTGCTAGGGGGACTAGCGGGGGCAAGCAGTACTTC CSARGTSGGKQYF TRBJ2-5 TRBD2 NA TRBV20-1
TGCAGTGCTCGGACAGGGGGCGAATGGTACGAGCAGTACTTC CSARTGGEWYEQYF TRBJ2-7 TRBD1 NA TRBV20-1
TGTGCCAGCAGCCCACGGAGGGGCCCGCAGTATTTT CASSPRRGPQYF TRBJ2-3 NA NA TRBV6-2/TRBV6-3
TGTGCCAGCAGCCCACAGAACGGACAAGAGACCCAGTACTTC CASSPQNGQETQYF TRBJ2-5 NA NA TRBV7-2
TGTGCCAGCAGTGAACTGGGACAGGGGAAGCATGGCTACACCTTC CASSELGQGKHGYTF TRBJ1-2 TRBD1 few TRBV25-1
TGTGCCAGCCTCAGGCTTGACTCCTACGAGCAGTACTTC CASLRLDSYEQYF TRBJ2-7 NA NA TRBV6-5
TGTGCCACCAGGAGGGGACTAGCGGAAGAGACCCAGTACTTC CATRRGLAEETQYF TRBJ2-5 TRBD2 few TRBV15
TGTGCCAGCAGCCCTGGGACAGGGGGTAGTAACTATGGCTACACCTTC CASSPGTGGSNYGYTF TRBJ1-2 TRBD1 NA TRBV9
TGCAGCGGAGGACAGAGAGAAGCTTTCTTT CSGGQREAFF TRBJ1-1 NA NA TRBV29-1
TGTGCCAGCAGTTCCCATGGGGGTGGGAGTGAGACCCAGTACTTC CASSSHGGGSETQYF TRBJ2-5 NA few TRBV28
TGTGCCAGCAGCCCAAGCGGGGGAAGAAGGGCTTTCTTT CASSPSGGRRAFF TRBJ1-1 NA NA TRBV7-2
TGTGCCAGCAGTTACTTGGGACAGCCCTACGAGCAGTACTTC CASSYLGQPYEQYF TRBJ2-7 TRBD1 many TRBV6-6
TGCGCCAGCAGCCTCCAGGGGGTAGACGAAAAACTGTTTTTT CASSLQGVDEKLFF TRBJ1-4 TRBD1 NA TRBV5-1
TGTGCCAGCAGTGACTCTAGGTTGTCCCTCTATGAGCAGTTCTTC CASSDSRLSLYEQFF TRBJ2-1 NA NA TRBV25-1
TGCAGCGTGCGGACAGGGGTCACAGATACGCAGTATTTT CSVRTGVTDTQYF TRBJ2-3 TRBD1 NA TRBV29-1
TGCAGCGTTGAAGGAGAAGGAGGGGCATCCTACGAGCAGTACTTC CSVEGEGGASYEQYF TRBJ2-7 NA few TRBV29-1
TGCGCCAGCAGTACGGGAGGGTTGGGAGAGACCCAGTACTTC CASSTGGLGETQYF TRBJ2-5 TRBD2 NA TRBV5-1
TGTGCCAGCAGCCCAACCCGAGGAGAAAGCAATGAGCAGTTCTTC CASSPTRGESNEQFF TRBJ2-1 NA few TRBV7-3
TGCAGTGCTAGAGAAGGGCTAGCGGGAGTACTTGAGCAGTTCTTC CSAREGLAGVLEQFF TRBJ2-1 TRBD2 NA TRBV20-1
TGTGCCAGCAGTTACGCGGCGGCTGTACCCTACGAGCAGTACTTC CASSYAAAVPYEQYF TRBJ2-7 NA few TRBV6-5
TGTGCCAGCAGTGAATTTAGCGGGACTAGCACAGATACGCAGTATTTT CASSEFSGTSTDTQYF TRBJ2-3 TRBD2 NA TRBV25-1